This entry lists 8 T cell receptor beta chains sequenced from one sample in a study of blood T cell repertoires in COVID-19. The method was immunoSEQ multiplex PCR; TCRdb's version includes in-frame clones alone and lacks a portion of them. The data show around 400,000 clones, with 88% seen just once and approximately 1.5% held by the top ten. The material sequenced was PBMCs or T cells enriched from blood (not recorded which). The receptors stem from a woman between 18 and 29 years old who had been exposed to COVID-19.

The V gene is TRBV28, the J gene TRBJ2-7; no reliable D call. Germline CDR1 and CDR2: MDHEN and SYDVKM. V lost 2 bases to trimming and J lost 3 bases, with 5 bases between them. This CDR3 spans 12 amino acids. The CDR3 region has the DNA TGTGCCAGCAGTTTAGTTCTCTACGAGCAGTACTTC. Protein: CASSLVLYEQYF.

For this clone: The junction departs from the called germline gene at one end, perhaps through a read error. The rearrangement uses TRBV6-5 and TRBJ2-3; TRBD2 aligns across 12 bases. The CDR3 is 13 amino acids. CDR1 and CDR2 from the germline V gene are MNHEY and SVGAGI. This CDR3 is CASSLTSGSEGVF. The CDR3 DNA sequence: TGTGCCAGCAGCCTGACTAGCGGGAGCGAAGGGGTCTTT.

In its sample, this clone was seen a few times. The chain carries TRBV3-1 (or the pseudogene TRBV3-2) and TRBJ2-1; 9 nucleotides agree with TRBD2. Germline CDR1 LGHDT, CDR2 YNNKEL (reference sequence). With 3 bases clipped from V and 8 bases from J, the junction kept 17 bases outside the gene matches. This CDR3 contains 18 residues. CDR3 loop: CASSHSTPGQIAGDEQFF. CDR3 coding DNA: TGTGCCAGCAGCCACTCCACGCCAGGACAGATAGCGGGGGATGAGCAGTTCTTC.

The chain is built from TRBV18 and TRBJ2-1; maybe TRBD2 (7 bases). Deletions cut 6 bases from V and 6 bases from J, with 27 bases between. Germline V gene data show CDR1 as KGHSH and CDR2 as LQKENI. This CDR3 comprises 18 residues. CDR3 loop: CASSDTASGGTPGNEQFF. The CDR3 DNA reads TGTGCCAGCTCCGACACCGCTTCGGGGGGCACCCCCGGCAATGAGCAGTTCTTC.

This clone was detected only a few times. The CDR3 reads CASSDPKSDTGRYEQYF. The CDR3 DNA reads TGTGCCAGCAGTGACCCCAAATCGGACACCGGACGATACGAGCAGTACTTC. The chain links TRBV6-4 to TRBJ2-7; D might be TRBD1 (5 bases). The germline V gene encodes CDR1 MRHNA and CDR2 SNTAGT. The CDR3 length is 17 residues. Between the trimmed V and J ends, which lost 2 bases and 4 bases, there was a span of 21 bases.

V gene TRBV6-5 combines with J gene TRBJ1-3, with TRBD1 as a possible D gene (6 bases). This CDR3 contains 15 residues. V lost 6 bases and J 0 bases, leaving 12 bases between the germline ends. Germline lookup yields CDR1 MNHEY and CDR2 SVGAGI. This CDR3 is CASSRDKSSGNTIYF. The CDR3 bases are TGTGCCAGCAGCCGGGACAAGAGCTCTGGAAACACCATATATTTT.

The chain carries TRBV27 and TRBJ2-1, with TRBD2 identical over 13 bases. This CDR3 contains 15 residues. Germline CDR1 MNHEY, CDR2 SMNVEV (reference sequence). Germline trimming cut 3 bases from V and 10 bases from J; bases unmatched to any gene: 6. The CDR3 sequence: CASSFILAGGNEQFF. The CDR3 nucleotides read TGTGCCAGCAGTTTCATACTAGCGGGAGGGAACGAGCAGTTCTTC.

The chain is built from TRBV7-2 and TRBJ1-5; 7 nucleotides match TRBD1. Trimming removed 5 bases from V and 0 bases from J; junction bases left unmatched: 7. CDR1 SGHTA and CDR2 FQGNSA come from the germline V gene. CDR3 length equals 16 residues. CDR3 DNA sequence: TGTGCCAGCAGCGTTACCGGGACAGCTAGCAATCAGCCCCAGCATTTT. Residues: CASSVTGTASNQPQHF.